This T cell receptor (beta chain) came from a study of identical twins. General study findings and limits: Insertion counts were lower in abundant cord blood beta clonotypes, a trend that memory repertoires did not show. Excess sharing by twins proved weaker in beta out-of-frame sequences. Rather than following the same donors, the conclusions depended on cross-sectional statistical analysis.

The germline CDR1 and CDR2 sequences are SGHTA and FQGNSA. This CDR3 has 15 residues. The J segment lost 5 bases and the V segment lost 1 base, leaving 4 bases of the junction unmatched. A universal primer site came from template switching; cDNA carried unique molecular identifiers. TCRdb processed the 5' RACE reads anew with MiXCR; each CDR3 protein has one entry. The sample contains about 240,000 distinct CDR3 sequences, 10% to 13% of which appear only once. Of note for this clonotype: Its specificity is unknown.

The TCR originated in a man over 45 in good health. Source material: memory T cells sorted from blood. The gene calls are TRBV7-2 and TRBJ1-5, with 8 bases that match TRBD1. DNA of the CDR3: TGTGCCAGCAGCTTAGTATCAGGGGGCCATCAGCCCCAGCATTTT. Residues: CASSLVSGGHQPQHF.